This T cell receptor beta chain was documented in a study of T cell repertoires in cytomegalovirus infection. Study as a whole: Public TCR beta signatures were indicative of both CMV infection and a matching HLA type.

On this clonotype: What it binds is not known.

The germline V and J ends were trimmed by 3 bases and 5 bases, with 20 bases remaining between them. Germline V CDR1 and CDR2: SGDLS, YYNGEE. The CDR3 spans 16 residues. TCRdb re-analysed the reads in MiXCR, keeping a single row per CDR3 protein. The sample contains roughly 920,000 distinct CDR3 sequences, around 32% of which appear only once. V gene TRBV9 combines with J gene TRBJ1-1; D uncertain. The sample here was cultured CD8+ T cells from PBMCs, taken from culture after CMV antigen stimulation. The source is a human donor in good health (CMV status not recorded). Some clones in this sample may be carry-over from other donors' samples. The CDR3 DNA reads as TGTGCCAGCAGCGGGGTGGGCCAGGCGGGGAGAACTGAAGCTTTCTTT. Translation: CASSGVGQAGRTEAFF.